Below are 9 T cell receptor beta chains sequenced from a single sample in a study of blood T cell repertoires in COVID-19. Libraries were prepared by immunoSEQ multiplex PCR; TCRdb keeps only in-frame clonotypes and omits some of them. In the table there are hundreds of thousands of clones, around 87% of which are singletons. Input material: peripheral blood. Source of these receptors: a woman in her forties who had recovered from COVID-19.

The V gene is TRBV5-1, the J gene TRBJ2-7, with TRBD2 identical over 7 bases. Per the germline V gene, CDR1 is SGHRS and CDR2 is YFSETQ. This CDR3 spans 15 amino acids. J lost 3 bases, V lost 0 bases, and 6 bases had no gene match. The CDR3, as DNA: TGCGCCAGCAGCTTGGAGGCGGGGGTGTACTACGAGCAGTACTTC. This encodes CASSLEAGVYYEQYF.

Here the CDR3 reads CASSLWGDPGELFF. The CDR3 nucleotides read TGTGCCAGCAGCTTATGGGGGGACCCCGGGGAGCTGTTTTTT. J is TRBJ2-2 and V is TRBV7-9, with D perhaps matching TRBD2 (6 bases). Germline CDR1 is SEHNR and CDR2 is FQNEAQ (reference sequence). CDR3 length: 14 residues. V lost 2 bases and J 6 bases, leaving 10 bases between the germline ends.

V gene TRBV27 combines with J gene TRBJ2-3, with a tentative D call TRBD1 (6 bases). Germline V gene lookup returns CDR1 MNHEY and CDR2 SMNVEV (reference sequence). This CDR3 has 16 amino acids. Deletions cut 6 bases from V and 8 bases from J, with 24 bases between. The chain's CDR3 is CASRGVSGVARGTQYF. The CDR3 DNA reads TGTGCCAGCAGGGGGGTGTCAGGGGTCGCGAGAGGTACGCAGTATTTT.

The chain is built from TRBV27 and TRBJ1-3; no reliable D call. Germline values: CDR1 MNHEY, CDR2 SMNVEV (reference sequence). The CDR3 has 16 amino acids. The V end lost 5 bases, the J end lost 1 base, and 15 bases lay between the germline ends. CDR3 region: CASSPLEGKSGNTIYF. CDR3 sequence (DNA): TGTGCCAGCAGTCCCCTCGAGGGTAAATCTGGAAACACCATATATTTT.

The chain links TRBV6-5 to TRBJ1-1; perhaps TRBD1 as D (5 bases). The CDR3 has 14 amino acids. Germline assignment: CDR1 MNHEY and CDR2 SVGAGI. V was shortened by 5 bases and J by 0 bases, with 10 bases between the two germline ends. In DNA, the CDR3 is TGTGCCAGCAGTCGACAGTACCTGAACACTGAAGCTTTCTTT. Its translation: CASSRQYLNTEAFF.

This chain joins TRBV6-5 and TRBJ1-5; D is unresolved. Germline values: CDR1 MNHEY, CDR2 SVGAGI. This CDR3 is 16 amino acids long. V was cut by 0 bases and J by 6 bases, with 15 bases left in between. The CDR3: CASSYSGPRRGQPQHF. The CDR3 region has the DNA TGTGCCAGCAGTTACTCAGGACCCCGGCGGGGTCAGCCCCAGCATTTT.

The chain recombines TRBV4-3 with TRBJ1-2; D is ambiguous. The germline V gene encodes CDR1 LGHNA and CDR2 YSLEER. V lost 0 bases and J lost 4, with 12 bases in between. The CDR3 is 15 residues long. CDR3 sequence reads: CASSQDLLYSYGYTF. DNA of the CDR3: TGCGCCAGCAGCCAAGATCTCCTGTATTCCTATGGCTACACCTTC.

Only one count was recorded for this clone. The V call is TRBV4-3, the J call TRBJ2-7, with TRBD1 identical over 8 bases. CDR3 length equals 15 residues. V was clipped by 0 bases and J by 4 bases; unmatched bases: 5. The germline V gene has CDR1 LGHNA and CDR2 YSLEER. CDR3 protein: CASSQDTRQGYEQYF. Written as DNA, the CDR3 is TGCGCCAGCAGCCAAGATACGAGACAGGGGTACGAGCAGTACTTC.

The genes are TRBV7-9 and TRBJ2-7, with a possible D match to TRBD1 (5 bases). This CDR3 is built from 14 residues. Germline V lookup: CDR1 SEHNR, CDR2 FQNEAQ (reference sequence). V was shortened by 5 bases and J by 0 bases, with 11 bases between the two germline ends. The CDR3 DNA sequence: TGTGCCAGCAGCCTACAGGACCGCTCCTACGAGCAGTACTTC. It translates to CASSLQDRSYEQYF.